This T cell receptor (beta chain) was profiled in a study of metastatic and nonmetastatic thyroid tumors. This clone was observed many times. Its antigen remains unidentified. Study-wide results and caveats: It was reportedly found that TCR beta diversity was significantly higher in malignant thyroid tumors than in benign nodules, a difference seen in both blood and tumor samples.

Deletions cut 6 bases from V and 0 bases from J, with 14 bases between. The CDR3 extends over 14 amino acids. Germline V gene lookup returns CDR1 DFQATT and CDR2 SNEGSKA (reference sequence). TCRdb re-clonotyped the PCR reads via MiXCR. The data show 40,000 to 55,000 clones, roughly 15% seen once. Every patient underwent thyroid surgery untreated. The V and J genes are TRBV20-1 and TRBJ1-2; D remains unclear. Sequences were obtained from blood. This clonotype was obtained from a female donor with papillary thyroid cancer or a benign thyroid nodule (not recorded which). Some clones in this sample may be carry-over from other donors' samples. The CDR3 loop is CSAVRTDPNYGYTF. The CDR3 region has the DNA TGCAGTGCCGTCCGGACGGACCCTAACTATGGCTACACCTTC.